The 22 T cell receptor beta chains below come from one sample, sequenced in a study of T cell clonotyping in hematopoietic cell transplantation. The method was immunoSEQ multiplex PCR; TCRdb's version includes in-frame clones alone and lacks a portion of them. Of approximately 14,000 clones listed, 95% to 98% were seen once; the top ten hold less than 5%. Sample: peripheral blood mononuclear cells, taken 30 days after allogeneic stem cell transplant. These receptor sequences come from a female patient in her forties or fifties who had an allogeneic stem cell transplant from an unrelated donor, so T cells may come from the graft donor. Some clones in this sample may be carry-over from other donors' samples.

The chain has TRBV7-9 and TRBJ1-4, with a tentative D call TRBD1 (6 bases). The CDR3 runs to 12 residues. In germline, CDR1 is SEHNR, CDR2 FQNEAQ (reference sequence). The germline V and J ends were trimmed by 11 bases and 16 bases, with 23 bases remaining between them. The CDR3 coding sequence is TGTGCCGGCCAGGGGACCAGATCTTATCCGTTTTTT. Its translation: CAGQGTRSYPFF.

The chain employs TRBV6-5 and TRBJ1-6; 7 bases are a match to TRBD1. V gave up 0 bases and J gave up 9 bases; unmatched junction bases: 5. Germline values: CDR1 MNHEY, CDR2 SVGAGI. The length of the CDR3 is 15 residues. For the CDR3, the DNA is TGTGCCAGCAGTTACTCGAGTCAGGGGGTTTCACCCCTCCACTTT. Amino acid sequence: CASSYSSQGVSPLHF.

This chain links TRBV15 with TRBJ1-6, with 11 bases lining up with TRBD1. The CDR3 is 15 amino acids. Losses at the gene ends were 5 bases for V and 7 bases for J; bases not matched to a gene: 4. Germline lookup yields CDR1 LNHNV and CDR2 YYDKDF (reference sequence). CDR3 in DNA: TGTGCCACCAGCTCCTGGACAGGGGGCAATTCACCCCTCCACTTT. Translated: CATSSWTGGNSPLHF.

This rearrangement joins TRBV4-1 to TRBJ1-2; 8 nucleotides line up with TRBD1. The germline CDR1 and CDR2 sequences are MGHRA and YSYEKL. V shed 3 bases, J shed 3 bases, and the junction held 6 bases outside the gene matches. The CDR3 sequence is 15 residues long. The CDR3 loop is CASSHLTGAYYGYTF. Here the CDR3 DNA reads TGCGCCAGCAGCCACTTGACAGGGGCCTACTATGGCTACACCTTC.

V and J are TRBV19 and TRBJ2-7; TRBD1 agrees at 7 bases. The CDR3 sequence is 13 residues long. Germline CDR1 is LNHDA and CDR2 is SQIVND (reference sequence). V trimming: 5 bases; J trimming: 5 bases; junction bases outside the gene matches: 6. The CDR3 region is CASSRWTGDEQYF. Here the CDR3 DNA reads TGTGCCAGTAGTCGTTGGACAGGAGACGAGCAGTACTTC.

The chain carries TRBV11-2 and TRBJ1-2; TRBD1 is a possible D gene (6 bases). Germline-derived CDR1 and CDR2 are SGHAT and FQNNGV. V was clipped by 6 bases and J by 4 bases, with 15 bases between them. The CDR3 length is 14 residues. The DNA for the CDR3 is TGTGCCAGCAGAAGGTTGGACAGTCCCTATGGCTACACCTTC. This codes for CASRRLDSPYGYTF.

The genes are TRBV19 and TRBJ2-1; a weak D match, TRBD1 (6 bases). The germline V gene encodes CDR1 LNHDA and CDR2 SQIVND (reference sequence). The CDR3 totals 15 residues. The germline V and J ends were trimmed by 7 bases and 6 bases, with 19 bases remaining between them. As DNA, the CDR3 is TGTGCCAGTACTCTAGGCAGGGGAAAACTCAATGAGCAGTTCTTC. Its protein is CASTLGRGKLNEQFF.

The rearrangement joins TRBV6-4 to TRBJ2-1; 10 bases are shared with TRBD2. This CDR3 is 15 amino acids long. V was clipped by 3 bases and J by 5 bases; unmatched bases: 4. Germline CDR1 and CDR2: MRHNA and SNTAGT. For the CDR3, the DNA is TGTGCCAGCAGTGATACTAGCGGGGCCCACAATGAGCAGTTCTTC. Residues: CASSDTSGAHNEQFF.

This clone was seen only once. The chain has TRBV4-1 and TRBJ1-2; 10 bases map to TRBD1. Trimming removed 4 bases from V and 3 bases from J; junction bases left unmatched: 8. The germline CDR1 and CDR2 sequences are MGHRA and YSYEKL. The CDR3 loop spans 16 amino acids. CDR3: CASSPMPGTGDYGYTF. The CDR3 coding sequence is TGCGCCAGCAGCCCTATGCCCGGGACAGGGGACTATGGCTACACCTTC.

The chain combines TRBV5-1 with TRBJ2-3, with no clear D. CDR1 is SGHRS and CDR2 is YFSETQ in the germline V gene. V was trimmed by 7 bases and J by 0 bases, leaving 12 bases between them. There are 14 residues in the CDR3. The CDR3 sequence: CASRSASSTDTQYF. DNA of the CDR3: TGCGCCAGCCGTTCGGCCTCTAGCACAGATACGCAGTATTTT. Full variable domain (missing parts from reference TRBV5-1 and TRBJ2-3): KAGVTQTPRYLIKTRGQQVTLSCSPISGHRSVSWYQQTPGQGLQFLFEYFSETQRNKGNFPGRFSGRQFSNSRSEMNVSTLELGDSALYLCASRSASSTDTQYFGPGTRLTVL.

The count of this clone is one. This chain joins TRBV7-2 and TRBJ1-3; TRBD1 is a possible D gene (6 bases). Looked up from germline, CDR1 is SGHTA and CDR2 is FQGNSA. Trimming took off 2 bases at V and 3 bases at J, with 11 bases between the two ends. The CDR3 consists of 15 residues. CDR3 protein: CASSLHRDVGNTIYF. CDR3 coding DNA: TGTGCCAGCAGCTTACACAGGGATGTTGGAAACACCATATATTTT. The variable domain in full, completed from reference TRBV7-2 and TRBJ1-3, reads GAGVSQSPSNKVTEKGKDVELRCDPISGHTALYWYRQSLGQGLEFLIYFQGNSAPDKSGLPSDRFSAERTGGSVSTLTIQRTQQEDSAVYLCASSLHRDVGNTIYFGEGSWLTVV.

The CDR3, as DNA: TGTGCCAGCAGCCTTGAGACAGGGGTCTGGAACGAGCAGTACTTC. The encoded protein is CASSLETGVWNEQYF. The chain is built from TRBV7-6 and TRBJ2-7; 8 nucleotides align to TRBD1. Germline V lookup: CDR1 SGHVS, CDR2 FNYEAQ. The CDR3 is made up of 15 amino acids. V shed 5 bases and J 5 bases; nucleotides not matched to a gene: 11.

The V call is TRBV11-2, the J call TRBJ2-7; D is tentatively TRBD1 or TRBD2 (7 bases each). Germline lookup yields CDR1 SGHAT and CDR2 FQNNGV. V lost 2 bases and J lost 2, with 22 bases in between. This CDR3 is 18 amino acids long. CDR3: CASSLRPSSGGTTYEQYF. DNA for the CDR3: TGTGCCAGCAGCTTAAGGCCCAGTTCAGGGGGGACTACCTACGAGCAGTACTTC. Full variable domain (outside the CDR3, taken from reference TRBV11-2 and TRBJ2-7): EAGVAQSPRYKIIEKRQSVAFWCNPISGHATLYWYQQILGQGPKLLIQFQNNGVVDDSQLPKDRFSAERLKGVDSTLKIQPAKLEDSAVYLCASSLRPSSGGTTYEQYFGPGTRLTVT.

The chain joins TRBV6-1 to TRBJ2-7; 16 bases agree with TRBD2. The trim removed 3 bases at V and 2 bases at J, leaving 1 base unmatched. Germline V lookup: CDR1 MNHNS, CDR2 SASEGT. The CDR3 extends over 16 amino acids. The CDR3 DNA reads TGTGCCAGCAGTGAGGGACTAGCGGGGGGGCCCTACGAGCAGTACTTC. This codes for CASSEGLAGGPYEQYF.

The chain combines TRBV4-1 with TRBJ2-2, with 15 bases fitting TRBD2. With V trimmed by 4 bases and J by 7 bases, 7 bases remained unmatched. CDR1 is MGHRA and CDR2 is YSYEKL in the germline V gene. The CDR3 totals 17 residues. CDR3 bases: TGCGCCAGCAGCCCCGGACTAGCGGGGGGGCCGGGCGGGGAGCTGTTTTTT. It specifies CASSPGLAGGPGGELFF.

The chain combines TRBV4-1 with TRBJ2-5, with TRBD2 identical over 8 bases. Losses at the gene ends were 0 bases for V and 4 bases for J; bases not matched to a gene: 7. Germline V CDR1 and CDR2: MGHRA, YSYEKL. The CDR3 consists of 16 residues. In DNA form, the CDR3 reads TGCGCCAGCAGCCAAGAGGTTCGGGGGGGCCCAGAGACCCAGTACTTC. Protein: CASSQEVRGGPETQYF.

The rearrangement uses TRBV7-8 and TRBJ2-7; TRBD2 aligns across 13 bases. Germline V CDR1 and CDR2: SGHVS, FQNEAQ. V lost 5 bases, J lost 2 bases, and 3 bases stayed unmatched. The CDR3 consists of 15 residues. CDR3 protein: CASSRLAGGPYEQYF. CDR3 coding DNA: TGTGCCAGCAGCCGACTAGCGGGGGGCCCCTACGAGCAGTACTTC.

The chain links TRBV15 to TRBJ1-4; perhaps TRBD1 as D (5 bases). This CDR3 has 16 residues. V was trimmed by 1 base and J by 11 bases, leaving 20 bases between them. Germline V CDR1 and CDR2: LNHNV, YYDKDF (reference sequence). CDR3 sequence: CATSRVGGTRSGKLFF. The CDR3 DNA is TGTGCCACCAGCAGAGTTGGGGGGACCAGAAGTGGTAAACTGTTTTTT.

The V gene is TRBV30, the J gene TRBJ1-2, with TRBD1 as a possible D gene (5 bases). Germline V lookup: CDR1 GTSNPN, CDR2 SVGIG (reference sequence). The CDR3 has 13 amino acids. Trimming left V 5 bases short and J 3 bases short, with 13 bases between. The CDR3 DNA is TGTGCCTGGGGGGGGGAGGTCTACTATGGCTACACCTTC. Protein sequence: CAWGGEVYYGYTF.

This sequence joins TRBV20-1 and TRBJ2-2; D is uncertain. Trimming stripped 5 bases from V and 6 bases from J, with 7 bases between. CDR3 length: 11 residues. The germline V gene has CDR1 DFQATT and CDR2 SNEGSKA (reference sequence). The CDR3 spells CSADRAGELFF. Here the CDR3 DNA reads TGCAGTGCTGACCGGGCCGGGGAGCTGTTTTTT.

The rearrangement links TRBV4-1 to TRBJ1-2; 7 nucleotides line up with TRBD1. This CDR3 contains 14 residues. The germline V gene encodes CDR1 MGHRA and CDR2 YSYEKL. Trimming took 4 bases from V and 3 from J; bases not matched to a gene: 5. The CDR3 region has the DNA TGCGCCAGCAGCCCCCGACAGGGAGACTATGGCTACACCTTC. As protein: CASSPRQGDYGYTF.

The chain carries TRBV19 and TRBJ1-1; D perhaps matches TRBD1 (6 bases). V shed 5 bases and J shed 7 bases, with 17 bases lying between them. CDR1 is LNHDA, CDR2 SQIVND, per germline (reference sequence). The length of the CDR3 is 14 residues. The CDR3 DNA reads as TGTGCCAGTAGTGCCGGACAGTTGACTGGTGAAGCTTTCTTT. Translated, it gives CASSAGQLTGEAFF. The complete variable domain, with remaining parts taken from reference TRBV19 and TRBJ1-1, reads DGGITQSPKYLFRKEGQNVTLSCEQNLNHDAMYWYRQDPGQGLRLIYYSQIVNDFQKGDIAEGYSVSREKKESFPLTVTSAQKNPTAFYLCASSAGQLTGEAFFGQGTRLTVV.